This is a list of T cell receptor beta chains from one sample in a study of control samples from healthy donors and cancer patients. Using immunoSEQ multiplex PCR, the repertoire was profiled, and TCRdb retains in-frame clones only, with some absent. The repertoire consists of 400,000 to 450,000 clones, with around nine tenths occurring once and the leading ten covering around 6.4%. The sample consisted of PBMCs. All receptors derive from a man between 35 and 55 years old with head and neck cancer. Each CDR3 is given with its conserved first and last residue. A D gene is named only where the DNA matches it firmly. A clone size is listed for some rows: how often the clone was seen (once, few, many), or a class if it is expanded.

cdr3_nt: TGTGCCAGCAGCCTGGGACAGAGCAGCACTGAAGCTTTCTTT
cdr3_aa: CASSLGQSSTEAFF
d_call: TRBD1
v_call: TRBV11-2
cdr3_length: 14
j_call: TRBJ1-1
clone_size: NA

cdr3_nt: TGTGCCAGCAGCTTGACGGCATATCCTGAAGCTTTCTTT
cdr3_aa: CASSLTAYPEAFF
d_call: NA
v_call: TRBV5-6
cdr3_length: 13
j_call: TRBJ1-1
clone_size: NA

cdr3_nt: TGTGCCAGCAGTGGGACGACAGCCTCTAGCGAGGGAGCTTTCTTT
cdr3_aa: CASSGTTASSEGAFF
d_call: NA
v_call: TRBV25-1
cdr3_length: 15
j_call: TRBJ1-1
clone_size: NA

cdr3_nt: TGTGCCAGCAGTTTATGGGAGCGGGAGGGGAGGAACAATGAGCAGTTCTTC
cdr3_aa: CASSLWEREGRNNEQFF
d_call: TRBD2
v_call: TRBV28
cdr3_length: 17
j_call: TRBJ2-1
clone_size: NA

cdr3_nt: TGTGCCATCAGCCGGGCGCTCGTGGGGACTGGCACCTATGGCTACACCTTC
cdr3_aa: CAISRALVGTGTYGYTF
d_call: NA
v_call: TRBV10-3
cdr3_length: 17
j_call: TRBJ1-2
clone_size: NA

cdr3_nt: TGTGCCAGCAGTTACCTAGAGACCCAGTACTTC
cdr3_aa: CASSYLETQYF
d_call: NA
v_call: TRBV6-5
cdr3_length: 11
j_call: TRBJ2-5
clone_size: NA

cdr3_nt: TGCGCCAGCAGCCAACTTCCTGGAAACACCATATATTTT
cdr3_aa: CASSQLPGNTIYF
d_call: NA
v_call: TRBV4-1
cdr3_length: 13
j_call: TRBJ1-3
clone_size: few

cdr3_nt: TGTGCCAGCAGCTTACTTACCGCGGGGGGAGTACAATCCTACAATGAGCAGTTCTTC
cdr3_aa: CASSLLTAGGVQSYNEQFF
d_call: TRBD2
v_call: TRBV13
cdr3_length: 19
j_call: TRBJ2-1
clone_size: once

cdr3_nt: TGTGCCAGCAGCTTAGTGGGACAGGGAAAAATAGGCTATGGCTACACCTTC
cdr3_aa: CASSLVGQGKIGYGYTF
d_call: TRBD1
v_call: TRBV7-2
cdr3_length: 17
j_call: TRBJ1-2
clone_size: NA

cdr3_nt: TGCGCCAGCAGCAGCCGGGATGTACCAGATACGCAGTATTTT
cdr3_aa: CASSSRDVPDTQYF
d_call: NA
v_call: TRBV4-3
cdr3_length: 14
j_call: TRBJ2-3
clone_size: NA

cdr3_nt: TGTGCCAGCAGTTTAGAGGGGGCAAGATCACCCCTCCACTTT
cdr3_aa: CASSLEGARSPLHF
d_call: TRBD1
v_call: TRBV27
cdr3_length: 14
j_call: TRBJ1-6
clone_size: NA

cdr3_nt: TGCAGCGTGAGGGCAACAGGGGCCTACGAGCAGTACTTC
cdr3_aa: CSVRATGAYEQYF
d_call: TRBD1
v_call: TRBV29-1
cdr3_length: 13
j_call: TRBJ2-7
clone_size: NA

cdr3_nt: TGTGCCAGCACCCCAGTTGGGGCTAACTATGGCTACACCTTC
cdr3_aa: CASTPVGANYGYTF
d_call: NA
v_call: TRBV27
cdr3_length: 14
j_call: TRBJ1-2
clone_size: NA

cdr3_nt: TGTGCCAGCAGCAACATCCAAGAGCTGAACACTGAAGCTTTCTTT
cdr3_aa: CASSNIQELNTEAFF
d_call: NA
v_call: TRBV6-5
cdr3_length: 15
j_call: TRBJ1-1
clone_size: once

cdr3_nt: TGTGCCAGCAGCTCCGGCGACAGGGCCAAATTAGGTGCCAACGAGCAGTACTTC
cdr3_aa: CASSSGDRAKLGANEQYF
d_call: TRBD1
v_call: TRBV7-2
cdr3_length: 18
j_call: TRBJ2-7
clone_size: NA

cdr3_nt: TGCGCCAGCAGCCAAGAAAGATGGGGAAGCACAGATACGCAGTATTTT
cdr3_aa: CASSQERWGSTDTQYF
d_call: NA
v_call: TRBV4-1
cdr3_length: 16
j_call: TRBJ2-3
clone_size: NA

cdr3_nt: TGTGCCAGCACGCAGGGGGAAGGAACCGGGGAGCTGTTTTTT
cdr3_aa: CASTQGEGTGELFF
d_call: TRBD1
v_call: TRBV2
cdr3_length: 14
j_call: TRBJ2-2
clone_size: NA

cdr3_nt: TGCGCCAGCAGATGGGGAAACATTCAGTACTTC
cdr3_aa: CASRWGNIQYF
d_call: NA
v_call: TRBV4-1
cdr3_length: 11
j_call: TRBJ2-4
clone_size: NA

cdr3_nt: TGTGCCAGCAGCCAAGGACTGGAGAACACTGAAGCTTTCTTT
cdr3_aa: CASSQGLENTEAFF
d_call: NA
v_call: TRBV3-1/TRBV3-2
cdr3_length: 14
j_call: TRBJ1-1
clone_size: once

cdr3_nt: TGCGCCAGCAGCCCTATGGGACTAGCGGGGGACCAGATCGAGTTCTTC
cdr3_aa: CASSPMGLAGDQIEFF
d_call: TRBD2
v_call: TRBV4-1
cdr3_length: 16
j_call: TRBJ2-1
clone_size: once

cdr3_nt: TGTGCCAGCAGCCTTCTCGGTAGCGGGACGTCTGATTTAGAGACCCAGTACTTC
cdr3_aa: CASSLLGSGTSDLETQYF
d_call: TRBD2
v_call: TRBV11-2
cdr3_length: 18
j_call: TRBJ2-5
clone_size: NA

cdr3_nt: TGTGCCACCAGTGATAATTCAGACGGACGCTACGAGCAGTACTTC
cdr3_aa: CATSDNSDGRYEQYF
d_call: NA
v_call: TRBV24-1
cdr3_length: 15
j_call: TRBJ2-7
clone_size: NA

cdr3_nt: TGTGCCAGTAGTTTCCGTCCCGGGACAGGGGCGAACACTGAAGCTTTCTTT
cdr3_aa: CASSFRPGTGANTEAFF
d_call: TRBD1
v_call: TRBV19
cdr3_length: 17
j_call: TRBJ1-1
clone_size: NA

cdr3_nt: TGTGCCAGCAGCTCAGTATGGGGACAGTATTTT
cdr3_aa: CASSSVWGQYF
d_call: NA
v_call: TRBV11-2
cdr3_length: 11
j_call: TRBJ2-3
clone_size: NA

cdr3_nt: TGTGCCAGCAGTGAAGGTTGGACGGGCACAGATACGCAGTATTTT
cdr3_aa: CASSEGWTGTDTQYF
d_call: NA
v_call: TRBV6-4
cdr3_length: 15
j_call: TRBJ2-3
clone_size: NA

cdr3_nt: TGTGCCATCAGCGACAGGGTTGATAACACCGGGGAGCTGTTTTTT
cdr3_aa: CAISDRVDNTGELFF
d_call: TRBD1
v_call: TRBV10-3
cdr3_length: 15
j_call: TRBJ2-2
clone_size: once

cdr3_nt: TGTGCCAGCACGGAAGGGCTAGCGGGCCCCTACAATGAGCAGTTCTTC
cdr3_aa: CASTEGLAGPYNEQFF
d_call: TRBD2
v_call: TRBV2
cdr3_length: 16
j_call: TRBJ2-1
clone_size: NA

cdr3_nt: TGTGCTAGTGGTTTGGTGGCAGCGGTCTGGGTGACCCAGTACTTC
cdr3_aa: CASGLVAAVWVTQYF
d_call: NA
v_call: TRBV12-5
cdr3_length: 15
j_call: TRBJ2-5
clone_size: NA

cdr3_nt: TGTGCCAGCAGCGAGGGACAGGTAAATTCACCCCTCCACTTT
cdr3_aa: CASSEGQVNSPLHF
d_call: TRBD1
v_call: TRBV9
cdr3_length: 14
j_call: TRBJ1-6
clone_size: NA

cdr3_nt: TGTGCCAGCTCACCACCGGAGGTCCTGAACACTGAAGCTTTCTTT
cdr3_aa: CASSPPEVLNTEAFF
d_call: NA
v_call: TRBV18
cdr3_length: 15
j_call: TRBJ1-1
clone_size: NA

cdr3_nt: TGTGCCAGCAGGCCTGGGGGGTGGACAGATACGCAGTATTTT
cdr3_aa: CASRPGGWTDTQYF
d_call: NA
v_call: TRBV6-6
cdr3_length: 14
j_call: TRBJ2-3
clone_size: NA